The TCR beta chain described here comes from a study of regulatory T cells in long-lasting Graves disease. To make TCR beta libraries, researchers used iRepertoire HTBI primers and Arm-PCR of CDR3 regions. TCRdb analysed the multiplex PCR reads with MiXCR anew, one entry per CDR3 protein. The top ten clones hold roughly 25% of a sample with roughly 560,000 distinct CDR3 sequences, 15% to 20% of them seen once. The CDR3 sequence is 16 residues long. CDR1 MNHEY and CDR2 SMNVEV come from the germline V gene (reference sequence). V was pared by 3 bases and J by 2 bases, with 17 bases between. As concerns this clonotype: A read error may explain this, as a much larger clone is one base away.

The time point denotes: newly diagnosed GD, antithyroid drugs for less than 3 months. The TCR library used RNA extracted from PBMCs. The same data also went into a second study, on T cells in Graves' hyperthyroidism and ophthalmopathy.

The receptor comes from a woman in her forties or fifties with Graves disease. Sample: peripheral blood mononuclear cells (PBMCs), taken at new diagnosis, from a patient treated with antithyroid drugs. This rearrangement joins TRBV27 to TRBJ2-7; tentatively, D is TRBD2 (6 bases). CDR3 bases: TGTGCCAGCAGTTTTGCGGTCCGGGCGGGAACCTACGAGCAGTACTTC. Amino acid sequence: CASSFAVRAGTYEQYF.